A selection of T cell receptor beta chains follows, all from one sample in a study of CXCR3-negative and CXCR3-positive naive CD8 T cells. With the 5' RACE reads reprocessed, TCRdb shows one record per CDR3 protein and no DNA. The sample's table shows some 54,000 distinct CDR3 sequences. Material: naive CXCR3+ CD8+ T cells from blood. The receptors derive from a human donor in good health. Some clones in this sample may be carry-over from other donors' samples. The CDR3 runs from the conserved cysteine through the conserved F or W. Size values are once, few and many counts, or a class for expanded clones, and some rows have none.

CDR3aa: CASSPGSYEQYF
v_gene: TRBV28
abundance: medium-sized
j_gene: TRBJ2-7

CDR3aa: CASRTDRGRDTQYF
v_gene: TRBV5-5
abundance: NA
j_gene: TRBJ2-3

CDR3aa: CASRGVSDEQFF
v_gene: TRBV6-5
abundance: NA
j_gene: TRBJ2-1

CDR3aa: CASSLFGSTYEQYF
v_gene: TRBV27
abundance: NA
j_gene: TRBJ2-7

CDR3aa: CASSEAGFTEAFF
v_gene: TRBV6-1
abundance: NA
j_gene: TRBJ1-1

CDR3aa: CATGTGSEQYF
v_gene: TRBV12-3/TRBV12-4
abundance: NA
j_gene: TRBJ2-7

CDR3aa: CASSQDNFLGNTEAFF
v_gene: TRBV4-3
abundance: NA
j_gene: TRBJ1-1

CDR3aa: CSVEVPDTPLGYGYTF
v_gene: TRBV29-1
abundance: NA
j_gene: TRBJ1-2

CDR3aa: CSARDYRLRTEAFF
v_gene: TRBV20-1
abundance: NA
j_gene: TRBJ1-1

CDR3aa: CASSYGDLAGVAVGELFF
v_gene: TRBV6-5
abundance: NA
j_gene: TRBJ2-2

CDR3aa: CASSLSSRGSYNEQFF
v_gene: TRBV7-3
abundance: NA
j_gene: TRBJ2-1

CDR3aa: CSVNQGGQLEKLFF
v_gene: TRBV20-1
abundance: NA
j_gene: TRBJ1-4

CDR3aa: CSVDPWTSGSTDTQYF
v_gene: TRBV29-1
abundance: NA
j_gene: TRBJ2-3

CDR3aa: CSVEARAANYGYTF
v_gene: TRBV29-1
abundance: NA
j_gene: TRBJ1-2

CDR3aa: CSVEDLPGQARVHEQFF
v_gene: TRBV29-1
abundance: NA
j_gene: TRBJ2-1

CDR3aa: CASSQDLYSSGLNDGYTF
v_gene: TRBV4-2
abundance: NA
j_gene: TRBJ1-2

CDR3aa: CASSLEYGGSHNEQFF
v_gene: TRBV7-9
abundance: NA
j_gene: TRBJ2-1

CDR3aa: CASSRYGQANTEAFF
v_gene: TRBV27
abundance: NA
j_gene: TRBJ1-1

CDR3aa: CASSWNRGIRPYEQYF
v_gene: TRBV5-4
abundance: NA
j_gene: TRBJ2-7

CDR3aa: CASSQEDETTPLHF
v_gene: TRBV4-1
abundance: NA
j_gene: TRBJ1-6

CDR3aa: CASSELVSLETQYF
v_gene: TRBV10-2
abundance: NA
j_gene: TRBJ2-5

CDR3aa: CASSLGGGRRYEQYF
v_gene: TRBV7-9
abundance: NA
j_gene: TRBJ2-7

CDR3aa: CASSISGGSTDTQYF
v_gene: TRBV7-9
abundance: NA
j_gene: TRBJ2-3

CDR3aa: CSSAPFGGGSYEQYF
v_gene: TRBV7-3
abundance: NA
j_gene: TRBJ2-7

CDR3aa: CASMVAGGPGEQYF
v_gene: TRBV6-6
abundance: NA
j_gene: TRBJ2-7

CDR3aa: CSVDRTAREAFF
v_gene: TRBV29-1
abundance: NA
j_gene: TRBJ1-1

CDR3aa: CATSDSPDEKLFF
v_gene: TRBV24-1
abundance: NA
j_gene: TRBJ1-4